The subject of this entry is one T cell receptor (beta chain). The ends lost 4 bases at V and 2 bases at J; junction bases unmatched: 8. The CDR3 runs 16 residues. CDR1 MNHEY and CDR2 SVGEGT come from the germline V gene. The data belong to a study of blood T cell repertoires in COVID-19. Sequencing used immunoSEQ multiplex PCR; TCRdb keeps in-frame clones, though not all of them. The sample contains 250,000 to 300,000 clones, around 90% of which appear only once. This TCR derives from a woman aged 40 to 50 who had recovered from COVID-19. This chain joins TRBV6-2 or TRBV6-3 and TRBJ2-7; TRBD1 agrees at 10 bases. Sequencing was carried out using PBMCs or T cells enriched from blood (not recorded which). The CDR3 spells CASSSVRTGGAYEQYF. The CDR3 DNA sequence: TGTGCCAGCAGTTCGGTGCGGACAGGGGGGGCCTACGAGCAGTACTTC.